The 14 T cell receptor beta chains reported below all come from one sample, sequenced in a study of T cells after yellow fever vaccination. TCRdb reprocessed the 5' RACE reads with MiXCR, giving one entry per CDR3 protein. The data show about 130,000 distinct CDR3 sequences, approximately 7% seen once. The sequences come from CD4+ T cells sorted from PBMCs, collected approximately 11 days after the first yellow fever vaccination. These receptors originate from a man aged 18 to 29 who received the YFV17D yellow fever vaccine.

There are many counts of this clonotype. This chain connects TRBV7-2 to TRBJ2-3, with 7 bases lining up with TRBD2. The V and J ends lost 3 bases and 4 bases, in that order; junction bases with no gene match: 10. The germline gives CDR1 SGHTA, CDR2 FQGNSA. The CDR3 is 16 amino acids. The CDR3 DNA reads TGTGCCAGCAGCTTGGGGGGGGTACGAGGCGCAGATACGCAGTATTTT. It is translated as CASSLGGVRGADTQYF.

This clonotype was seen many times. V and J are TRBV4-1 and TRBJ1-1; no clear D. CDR1 and CDR2 from the germline V gene are MGHRA and YSYEKL. The CDR3 has 18 amino acids. V was pared by 0 bases and J by 0 bases, with 17 bases between. DNA of the CDR3: TGCGCCAGCAGCCAAGAAGGCGGAAAGGGAGCCATGAACACTGAAGCTTTCTTT. Amino acids: CASSQEGGKGAMNTEAFF.

This chain connects TRBV6-5 to TRBJ2-7, with 9 positions matching TRBD1. Trimming took 2 bases from V and 3 from J; bases not matched to a gene: 8. The CDR3 sequence is 16 residues long. CDR1 is MNHEY, CDR2 SVGAGI, per germline. DNA of the CDR3: TGTGCCAGCAGTTACAGCGCGGGACAGGGTGGCTACGAGCAGTACTTC. Its protein is CASSYSAGQGGYEQYF.

The table lists this clonotype with a few counts. V gene TRBV18 combines with J gene TRBJ2-7, with 7 bases matching TRBD2. J was trimmed by 7 bases and V by 3 bases; bases with no gene match: 6. The CDR3 is 13 residues long. Germline V gene lookup returns CDR1 KGHSH and CDR2 LQKENI. The CDR3 sequence: CASSPSGAAEQYF. The DNA of the CDR3 is TGTGCCAGCTCACCGAGCGGGGCAGCTGAGCAGTACTTC.

This clonotype appeared many times. The chain recombines TRBV7-2 with TRBJ2-7; D remains unclear. This CDR3 contains 14 residues. Per germline, CDR1 SGHTA and CDR2 FQGNSA. Trimming removed 1 base from V and 5 bases from J, with 12 bases in between. CDR3 region: CASSLGVLGHEQYF. CDR3 bases: TGTGCCAGCAGCTTAGGAGTATTGGGCCACGAGCAGTACTTC.

At least ten counts were recorded for this clonotype. The CDR3 sequence: CASSSQGAPRNSPLHF. The CDR3 DNA reads TGCGCCAGCAGCTCGCAGGGAGCCCCTAGGAATTCACCCCTCCACTTT. V gene TRBV5-1 combines with J gene TRBJ1-6, with D possibly TRBD1 on 5 matching bases. Germline CDR1 is SGHRS and CDR2 is YFSETQ. Trimming took off 3 bases at V and 7 bases at J, with 17 bases between the two ends. The CDR3 is made up of 16 amino acids.

This clonotype was recorded at least ten times. The J gene is TRBJ2-1, the V gene TRBV7-2; TRBD2 is a possible D gene (6 bases). The CDR3 runs 13 residues. The germline V gene has CDR1 SGHTA and CDR2 FQGNSA. Trimming cost V 3 bases and J 7 bases, with 10 bases left between them. The CDR3 coding sequence is TGTGCCAGCAGCTTTGGAGGGTGGAATGAGCAGTTCTTC. Its translation: CASSFGGWNEQFF. Variable domain in full (rest from reference TRBV7-2 and TRBJ2-1): GAGVSQSPSNKVTEKGKDVELRCDPISGHTALYWYRQSLGQGLEFLIYFQGNSAPDKSGLPSDRFSAERTGGSVSTLTIQRTQQEDSAVYLCASSFGGWNEQFFGPGTRLTVL.

This clonotype was seen more than once but under ten times. The chain couples TRBV6-2 or TRBV6-3 to TRBJ1-5; TRBD1 matches at 10 bases. The trim removed 4 bases at V and 7 bases at J, leaving 10 bases unmatched. The CDR3 sequence is 16 residues long. Germline V CDR1 and CDR2: MNHEY, SVGEGT. CDR3 in DNA: TGTGCCAGCAGTTCTTACGGGACAGGGGAAGTACAGCCCCAGCATTTT. It encodes CASSSYGTGEVQPQHF.

This clonotype was seen ten or more times. The rearrangement joins TRBV3-1 to TRBJ2-3; D may correspond to TRBD1 or TRBD2 (5 bases each). Per germline, CDR1 LGHDT and CDR2 YNNKEL (reference sequence). The CDR3 covers 14 residues. Trimming stripped 4 bases from V and 0 bases from J, with 8 bases between. CDR3 protein: CASSRDQSTDTQYF. CDR3 bases: TGTGCCAGCAGCCGGGACCAAAGCACAGATACGCAGTATTTT.

This clonotype was counted many times. The rearrangement links TRBV25-1 to TRBJ2-1; D possibly corresponds to TRBD2 (6 bases). The CDR3 loop spans 14 amino acids. The germline V gene encodes CDR1 MGHDK and CDR2 SYGVNS. V was cut by 5 bases and J by 1 base, with 9 bases left in between. CDR3 protein: CASSPRGSYNEQFF. CDR3 coding DNA: TGTGCCAGCAGTCCCCGGGGGTCCTACAATGAGCAGTTCTTC.

This clonotype was recorded at least ten times. The chain couples TRBV11-2 to TRBJ2-2; 8 bases are shared with TRBD2. The CDR3 contains 18 residues. Germline CDR1 is SGHAT and CDR2 is FQNNGV. The junction had 12 bases not matched to a gene; V was cut back by 2 bases and J by 4 bases. CDR3 DNA sequence: TGTGCCAGCAGCTTAATCCACTCGGCGGGGGGATCCACCGGGGAGCTGTTTTTT. The encoded protein is CASSLIHSAGGSTGELFF.

This clonotype has at least ten counts. The V and J genes are TRBV5-1 and TRBJ1-2; 7 nucleotides align to TRBD1. Germline CDR1 reads SGHRS; CDR2 reads YFSETQ. The CDR3 consists of 13 residues. V lost 5 bases to trimming and J lost 4 bases; unmatched junction nucleotides: 5. This CDR3 reads CASRFGQAYGYTF. The CDR3 nucleotides are TGCGCCAGCAGATTCGGACAGGCCTATGGCTACACCTTC.

In this sample, this clonotype turned up many times. This chain links TRBV12-3 or TRBV12-4 with TRBJ1-2; D is perhaps TRBD1 (5 bases). This CDR3 is 13 amino acids long. V shed 5 bases and J shed 8 bases, with 15 bases lying between them. The CDR3 is CASSPLGSGGYTF. The CDR3 coding sequence is TGTGCCAGCAGTCCTCTTGGGTCAGGGGGCTACACCTTC.

There are many counts of this clonotype. The rearrangement links TRBV20-1 to TRBJ2-1, with TRBD2 matching 8 bases. V shed 4 bases, J shed 2 bases, and the junction held 4 bases outside the gene matches. Germline-derived CDR1 and CDR2 are DFQATT and SNEGSKA (reference sequence). This CDR3 region has 14 residues. Here the CDR3 reads CSAIRTSPYNEQFF. CDR3 bases: TGCAGTGCTATCCGGACTAGCCCCTACAATGAGCAGTTCTTC.